These 10 T cell receptor beta chains were all obtained from the same sample, sequenced in a study of T cell repertoires in cytomegalovirus infection. The antigens these receptors bind are not known. Each CDR3 protein gets one entry after TCRdb re-called the reads with MiXCR. The top ten hold 48% of the sample, which has 570,000 or so distinct CDR3 sequences, approximately 40% seen once. The material sequenced was cultured PBMCs, taken from culture after CMV antigen stimulation. Every receptor here comes from a human donor in good health (CMV status not recorded). Some clones in this sample may be carry-over from other donors' samples.

This clonotype showed up just a few times. The rearrangement joins TRBV7-8 to TRBJ1-5, with 9 positions matching TRBD1. Germline V lookup: CDR1 SGHVS, CDR2 FQNEAQ. The length of the CDR3 is 15 residues. V trimming: 3 bases; J trimming: 6 bases; junction bases outside the gene matches: 6. The CDR3, as DNA: TGTGCCAGCAGCTTCCCCGGGACAGGGCCTCAGCCCCAGCATTTT. Translation gives CASSFPGTGPQPQHF.

Only a few counts were recorded for this clonotype. V usage is TRBV7-6 and J usage is TRBJ2-7; possibly TRBD2 for D (6 bases). This CDR3 has 16 residues. CDR1 and CDR2 from the germline V gene are SGHVS and FNYEAQ. The V end was cut by 4 bases, the J end by 0 bases, with 16 bases between. The CDR3 nucleotides are TGTGCCAGCAGCTCCCCGCTAGCGCGAAGCTCCTACGAGCAGTACTTC. Translated, it gives CASSSPLARSSYEQYF.

V and J are TRBV5-6 and TRBJ2-2, with 7 bases that match TRBD1. Germline values: CDR1 SGHDT, CDR2 YYEEEE. Trimming removed 3 bases from V and 0 bases from J; junction bases left unmatched: 14. The CDR3 has 19 residues. The CDR3 sequence: CASSSTNTGTAANTGELFF. Here the CDR3 DNA reads TGTGCCAGCAGCTCAACCAACACCGGGACAGCAGCGAACACCGGGGAGCTGTTTTTT.

This clonotype was seen a few times. The chain joins TRBV10-3 to TRBJ2-1; tentative D call: TRBD2 (5 bases). Germline V CDR1 and CDR2: ENHRY, SYGVKD. The CDR3 loop spans 16 amino acids. Trimming cost V 6 bases and J 5 bases, with 20 bases left between them. CDR3 protein: CAISPGWLASDNEQFF. The DNA for the CDR3 is TGTGCCATCAGCCCCGGTTGGCTAGCTTCTGACAATGAGCAGTTCTTC.

The chain couples TRBV27 to TRBJ2-5; TRBD2 matches at 8 bases. The CDR3 sequence is 16 residues long. J lost 0 bases, V lost 2 bases, and 5 bases had no gene match. CDR1 MNHEY and CDR2 SMNVEV come from the germline V gene (reference sequence). CDR3 sequence: CASSLLSSGYQETQYF. DNA of the CDR3: TGTGCCAGCAGTTTACTCTCTAGCGGGTACCAAGAGACCCAGTACTTC.

This clonotype was seen more than once but under ten times. The V and J genes are TRBV7-8 and TRBJ1-4, with 8 bases matching TRBD1. The ends lost 1 base at V and 7 bases at J; junction bases unmatched: 8. Germline V gene data show CDR1 as SGHVS and CDR2 as FQNEAQ. There are 16 residues in the CDR3. The CDR3 loop reads CASSLGPRTGSEKLFF. In DNA, the CDR3 is TGTGCCAGCAGCTTAGGACCTCGGACAGGGAGTGAAAAACTGTTTTTT.

This clonotype has a handful of counts. V is TRBV7-2 and J is TRBJ2-7; the match to TRBD1 covers 9 bases. V shed 4 bases, J shed 5 bases, and the junction held 9 bases outside the gene matches. The CDR3 runs 15 residues. The V gene's germline CDR1 is SGHTA and CDR2 FQGNSA. The CDR3 protein is CASSYRGRSLDEQYF. The CDR3, as DNA: TGTGCCAGCAGCTACAGGGGGCGAAGCCTTGACGAGCAGTACTTC.

This clonotype showed up just a few times. The J gene is TRBJ2-1, the V gene TRBV12-3 or TRBV12-4; 15 bases map to TRBD2. V trimming: 5 bases; J trimming: 2 bases; junction bases outside the gene matches: 7. The CDR3 is 18 residues long. DNA of the CDR3: TGTGCCAGCAGTCGAGGGACTAGCGGGAGGCCAACCTACAATGAGCAGTTCTTC. Encoded protein: CASSRGTSGRPTYNEQFF.

Only a few counts were recorded for this clonotype. The chain couples TRBV6-1 to TRBJ1-1, with TRBD1 matching 7 bases. Germline CDR1 is MNHNS and CDR2 is SASEGT. The CDR3 extends over 15 amino acids. Trimming cost V 5 bases and J 0 bases; bases outside gene matches: 6. The CDR3 sequence is CASSSGQLMNTEAFF. The CDR3 DNA sequence: TGTGCCAGCAGTTCGGGACAGCTTATGAACACTGAAGCTTTCTTT.

V usage is TRBV7-2 and J usage is TRBJ2-1; the match to TRBD2 covers 10 bases. The CDR3 consists of 15 residues. Germline loops: CDR1 SGHTA, CDR2 FQGNSA. The junction had 3 bases not matched to a gene; V was cut back by 3 bases and J by 4 bases. The CDR3 nucleotides read TGTGCCAGCAGCTTTAGCGGGAGGACATACAATGAGCAGTTCTTC. Its protein is CASSFSGRTYNEQFF.